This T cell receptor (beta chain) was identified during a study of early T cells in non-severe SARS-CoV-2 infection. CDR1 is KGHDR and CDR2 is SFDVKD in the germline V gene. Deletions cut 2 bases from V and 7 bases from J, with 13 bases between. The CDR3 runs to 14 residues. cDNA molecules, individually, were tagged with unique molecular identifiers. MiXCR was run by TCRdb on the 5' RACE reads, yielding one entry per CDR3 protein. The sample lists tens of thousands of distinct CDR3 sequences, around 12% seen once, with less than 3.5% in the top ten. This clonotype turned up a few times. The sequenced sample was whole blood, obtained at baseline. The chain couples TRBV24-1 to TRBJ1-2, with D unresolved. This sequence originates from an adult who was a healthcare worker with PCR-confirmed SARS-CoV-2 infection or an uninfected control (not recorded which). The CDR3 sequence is CATSDSPEGLGYTF. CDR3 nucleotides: TGTGCCACCAGTGATTCCCCAGAGGGTCTTGGCTACACCTTC.